This T cell receptor (beta chain) was identified during a study of PD-1 blockade in classical Hodgkin lymphoma. Across the whole study: A 3 mg/kg intravenous dose of nivolumab was received by patients every 2 weeks.

The V gene's germline CDR1 is LNHDA and CDR2 SQIVND (reference sequence). There are 16 residues in the CDR3. Trimming took 6 bases from V and 4 from J; bases not matched to a gene: 12. Sequenced by immunoSEQ multiplex PCR; TCRdb stores in-frame clones only, minus some. Among around 90,000 clones listed, roughly 73% were seen once. A note on this clone: The target antigen is unknown.

Findings and caveats of the study: Partial responders and progressors had significantly lower baseline TCR diversity. Diversity in CD4+ TCRs, unlike that measured in CD8+ TCRs, had risen significantly by C4D1. There remain no defined causes for the repertoire differences, which possibly reflect disease activity or prior therapy.

Time point given: cycle 4 day 1 (C4D1), after more than 5 weeks of nivolumab. Exposure to brentuximab vedotin varied, and each patient had relapsed following autologous stem cell transplantation. This clonotype originated in a human donor with classical Hodgkin lymphoma. The rearrangement uses TRBV19 and TRBJ2-5, with 9 bases aligning to TRBD2. The source material was peripheral blood mononuclear cells (PBMCs), sampled before the fourth cycle of nivolumab. CDR3 sequence: CASSSRGGRGRETQYF. The DNA for the CDR3 is TGTGCCAGTAGCTCGCGGGGGGGCCGAGGTAGAGAGACCCAGTACTTC.